This paragraph covers one T cell receptor beta chain sequence. The source of the sample is a study of blood T cell repertoires in COVID-19. For the study at large: The United States, Italy and Spain were the sources of the acute and convalescent COVID-19 samples. T cells, B-cell-depleted T cells, or PBMCs supplied cDNA or gDNA.

Original processing methods: Amplified reference gene primers provided the basis for estimating nucleated cell counts. Assay: immunoSEQ multiplex PCR; the TCRdb copy retains only in-frame clones and omits some. Clonal size and the V and J genes are those of that table, whereas D and trimming came from the DNA. In the table there are approximately 260,000 clones, 70% to 90% of which are singletons. There are 15 residues in the CDR3. V was cut by 3 bases and J by 0 bases, with 11 bases left in between. Germline lookup yields CDR1 KGHSH and CDR2 LQKENI. The sequence was collected from a woman in her sixties or seventies with acute or convalescent COVID-19. The sample was peripheral blood. This sequence joins TRBV18 and TRBJ1-1; D possibly corresponds to TRBD1 (6 bases). The CDR3 nucleotides are TGTGCCAGCTCACCCCGGTGGGACATGAACACTGAAGCTTTCTTT. Amino acid sequence: CASSPRWDMNTEAFF.